The T cell receptor (beta chain) under discussion was sequenced for a study of identical twins. Study-wide results and limits: These conclusions were based on statistical analysis (cross-sectional, not following the same donors). For out-of-frame beta sequences, excess twin sharing was weaker.

This clonotype was seen only a few times. Its antigen is unidentified. cDNA molecules carried unique molecular identifiers, and template switching added a universal primer site. Each CDR3 protein gets one entry after TCRdb re-called the 5' RACE reads with MiXCR. The repertoire consists of about 300,000 distinct CDR3 sequences, with 9% to 15% occurring once and the leading ten covering around 6.9%. These same records also appear under a second study, on yellow fever vaccine responses in identical twins. That paper notes: Twins' vaccine T cell responses were reported to seem partly convergent and partly personalized.

The sequence was collected from a woman between 18 and 29 years old in good health. The sample taken for sequencing was CD8+ T cells sorted from blood.

CDR3 DNA sequence: TGTGCCAGCAGCAGAACGGACCTGAACACTGAAGCTTTCTTT. As protein: CASSRTDLNTEAFF. The chain couples TRBV21-1 to TRBJ1-1. TRBV21-1 is classified as a pseudogene. The length of the CDR3 is 14 residues.